These 22 T cell receptor beta chains were sequenced from one sample in a study of early T cells in non-severe SARS-CoV-2 infection. Each CDR3 protein gets one entry after TCRdb re-called the 5' RACE reads with MiXCR. The data contain roughly 57,000 distinct CDR3 sequences, around 12% of them seen just once; the ten biggest clones take up approximately 2.5%. Source: whole blood, taken at baseline. These receptors all stem from an adult who was a healthcare worker with PCR-confirmed SARS-CoV-2 infection or an uninfected control (not recorded which).

The chain combines TRBV11-2 with TRBJ2-3; 11 nucleotides match TRBD2. The junction had 6 bases not matched to a gene; V was cut back by 6 bases and J by 1 base. This CDR3 comprises 16 residues. Looked up from germline, CDR1 is SGHAT and CDR2 is FQNNGV. The CDR3 spells CASRQGTSGRTDTQYF. In nucleotides, the CDR3 is TGTGCCAGCAGGCAAGGGACTAGCGGACGCACAGATACGCAGTATTTT.

There are many counts of this clonotype. The chain joins TRBV7-3 to TRBJ2-2; no firm D call. V was shortened by 5 bases and J by 4 bases, with 14 bases between the two germline ends. This CDR3 spans 15 amino acids. Per germline, CDR1 SGHTA and CDR2 FQGTGA. CDR3 nucleotide sequence: TGTGCCAGCAGCCCCCTGTCGGAAGGCACCGGGGAGCTGTTTTTT. Its protein product is CASSPLSEGTGELFF.

The chain carries TRBV29-1 and TRBJ1-2, with 7 bases that match TRBD1. The germline V gene encodes CDR1 SQVTM and CDR2 ANQGSEA. This CDR3 is 13 amino acids long. Losses at the gene ends were 4 bases for V and 3 bases for J; bases not matched to a gene: 5. This chain's CDR3 is CSVGGDRYYGYTF. CDR3 DNA sequence: TGCAGCGTTGGTGGGGACAGATACTATGGCTACACCTTC.

Ten or more counts support this clonotype. The chain has TRBV11-2 and TRBJ2-2; TRBD2 matches 9 bases. With 4 bases clipped from V and 3 bases from J, the junction kept 15 bases outside the gene matches. The CDR3 loop spans 19 amino acids. Germline-derived CDR1 and CDR2 are SGHAT and FQNNGV. The CDR3 is CASSWSIIGGRVYTGELFF. The CDR3 DNA is TGTGCCAGCAGCTGGTCGATCATAGGCGGGAGGGTGTACACCGGGGAGCTGTTTTTT. Using reference TRBV11-2 and TRBJ2-2 for the parts outside the CDR3, the full variable domain is EAGVAQSPRYKIIEKRQSVAFWCNPISGHATLYWYQQILGQGPKLLIQFQNNGVVDDSQLPKDRFSAERLKGVDSTLKIQPAKLEDSAVYLCASSWSIIGGRVYTGELFFGEGSRLTVL.

This clonotype has a handful of counts. This chain connects TRBV19 to TRBJ1-5; 9 positions match TRBD1. CDR3 size: 15 residues. Unmatched junction bases numbered 5, after V lost 6 bases and J lost 2 bases. Germline assignment: CDR1 LNHDA and CDR2 SQIVND (reference sequence). CDR3: CASRADRGGNQPQHF. The DNA for the CDR3 is TGTGCCAGTAGGGCGGACAGGGGAGGCAATCAGCCCCAGCATTTT.

The rearrangement uses TRBV12-3 or TRBV12-4 and TRBJ2-3; D possibly matches TRBD1 or TRBD2 (5 bases each). The CDR3 has 15 residues. V was pared by 5 bases and J by 3 bases, with 15 bases between. The CDR3 loop is CASSPHGGRTDTQYF. For the CDR3, the DNA is TGTGCCAGCAGTCCGCATGGGGGACGAACAGATACGCAGTATTTT.

The chain carries TRBV11-2 and TRBJ2-4; a possible D gene is TRBD2 (5 bases). Germline CDR1 SGHAT, CDR2 FQNNGV. The CDR3 extends over 14 amino acids. The V gene lost 5 bases and the J gene lost 0 bases, with 8 bases spanning the gap. This CDR3 reads CASSVGEAKNIQYF. For the CDR3, the DNA is TGTGCCAGCAGCGTGGGAGAAGCCAAAAACATTCAGTACTTC.

There are many counts of this clonotype. The chain couples TRBV14 to TRBJ1-2, with D possibly TRBD1 on 6 matching bases. CDR1 SGHDN and CDR2 FVKESK come from the germline V gene. V gave up 4 bases and J gave up 6 bases, with 21 bases separating them. The CDR3 totals 16 residues. This CDR3 is CASSRIETGTLDGYTF. The DNA of the CDR3 is TGTGCCAGCAGCCGAATAGAGACCGGGACATTGGATGGCTACACCTTC.

The genes are TRBV12-3 or TRBV12-4 and TRBJ2-1, with 10 positions matching TRBD1. Trimming took 6 bases from V and 10 from J; bases not matched to a gene: 18. The CDR3 consists of 17 residues. For the CDR3, the DNA is TGTGCCAGCAGATCTACCAGACAGGGGGCAAGATCTCGCGAGCAGTTCTTC. Amino acid sequence: CASRSTRQGARSREQFF.

At least ten counts were recorded for this clonotype. The chain recombines TRBV28 with TRBJ2-3, with a tentative D call TRBD2 (5 bases). V was pared by 3 bases and J by 1 base, with 8 bases between. Germline CDR1 is MDHEN and CDR2 is SYDVKM. This CDR3 comprises 14 residues. CDR3 residues: CASSFLSGTDTQYF. The CDR3 DNA reads as TGTGCCAGCAGTTTTCTTAGCGGCACAGATACGCAGTATTTT.

The sample holds a few counts of this clonotype. This chain joins TRBV3-1 and TRBJ2-5; D remains unclear. The germline V gene encodes CDR1 LGHDT and CDR2 YNNKEL (reference sequence). The CDR3 is 12 amino acids. Trimming removed 0 bases from V and 5 bases from J, with 4 bases in between. The CDR3 region has the DNA TGTGCCAGCAGCCAAGATATGGAGACCCAGTACTTC. Translating it yields CASSQDMETQYF.

The sample holds one count of this clonotype. The V gene is TRBV11-2, the J gene TRBJ2-1; a possible D gene is TRBD1 (5 bases). The length of the CDR3 is 16 residues. Per germline, CDR1 SGHAT and CDR2 FQNNGV. V was clipped by 4 bases and J by 5 bases, with 18 bases between them. The CDR3: CASSSWGYTNDNEQFF. The CDR3 DNA reads TGTGCCAGCAGCTCCTGGGGCTACACTAATGACAATGAGCAGTTCTTC.

This clonotype was found a few times. The CDR3 protein is CASSLAAIQETQYF. The CDR3 DNA follows: TGTGCCAGCAGCTTAGCGGCAATACAAGAGACCCAGTACTTC. The chain combines TRBV11-2 with TRBJ2-5; D remains unclear. The germline gives CDR1 SGHAT, CDR2 FQNNGV. CDR3 length equals 14 residues. Deletions cut 1 base from V and 2 bases from J, with 8 bases between.

This clonotype was found many times. The V call is TRBV7-3, the J call TRBJ2-6, with a tentative D call TRBD2 (7 bases). The CDR3 contains 17 residues. V was trimmed by 2 bases and J by 4 bases, leaving 15 bases between them. Looked up from germline, CDR1 is SGHTA and CDR2 is FQGTGA. This CDR3 is CASSLGRGGTGANVLTF. In nucleotides, the CDR3 is TGTGCCAGCAGCTTAGGCAGGGGAGGGACCGGGGCCAACGTCCTGACTTTC.

DNA of the CDR3: TGTGCCACCAGCAGAGGACTAGCGGGAGGGCCGAGCTCTGGGGCCAACGTCCTGACTTTC. Residues: CATSRGLAGGPSSGANVLTF. The J gene is TRBJ2-6, the V gene TRBV15; 14 nucleotides align to TRBD2. This CDR3 has 20 residues. V lost 1 base and J lost 0; bases outside the gene matches: 5. In germline, CDR1 is LNHNV, CDR2 YYDKDF (reference sequence).

This clonotype came up a few times. The CDR3 region is CSVTSPGLDMGELFF. CDR3 coding DNA: TGCAGCGTTACCTCCCCAGGACTCGACATGGGGGAGCTGTTTTTT. The chain carries TRBV29-1 and TRBJ2-2; TRBD2 is a possible D gene (5 bases). Trimming removed 5 bases at V and 8 bases at J, with 21 bases between. The CDR3 has 15 residues. Germline CDR1 is SQVTM and CDR2 is ANQGSEA.

This clonotype was counted ten times or more. The rearrangement links TRBV12-3 or TRBV12-4 to TRBJ2-5, with a possible D match to TRBD2 (6 bases). V was shortened by 0 bases and J by 7 bases, with 18 bases between the two germline ends. The CDR3 totals 16 residues. CDR3 nucleotide sequence: TGTGCCAGCAGTTTAGCGCTAGGGGACCGACTAGGGACCCAGTACTTC. Translation gives CASSLALGDRLGTQYF.

This clonotype was seen a few times. This chain uses TRBV11-2 with TRBJ2-2; TRBD1 matches 7 bases. CDR3 length: 15 residues. Losses at the gene ends were 6 bases for V and 2 bases for J; bases not matched to a gene: 6. Germline CDR1 reads SGHAT; CDR2 reads FQNNGV. The CDR3 DNA is TGTGCCAGCAGTCCCAGACAGGGTAACACCGGGGAGCTGTTTTTT. Translated: CASSPRQGNTGELFF.

V is TRBV28 and J is TRBJ2-7, with 7 nucleotides matching TRBD1. This CDR3 has 14 amino acids. J was trimmed by 0 bases and V by 5 bases; bases with no gene match: 4. In germline, CDR1 is MDHEN, CDR2 SYDVKM. The CDR3 DNA reads as TGTGCCAGCAGTCCCGGACAGGCCTCCTACGAGCAGTACTTC. The encoded protein is CASSPGQASYEQYF.

The rearrangement joins TRBV24-1 to TRBJ2-2, with D perhaps TRBD1 or TRBD2 (6 bases each). CDR1 KGHDR and CDR2 SFDVKD come from the germline V gene. Trimming cost V 7 bases and J 5 bases, with 13 bases left between them. The CDR3 is 14 residues long. CDR3 sequence reads: CATRSSGATGELFF. As DNA, the CDR3 is TGTGCCACCAGGAGCTCGGGGGCGACCGGGGAGCTGTTTTTT.

J is TRBJ2-1 and V is TRBV7-9; D perhaps matches TRBD1 (5 bases). The ends were cut back, 5 bases at V and 3 bases at J, with 8 bases in the middle. Germline V lookup: CDR1 SEHNR, CDR2 FQNEAQ (reference sequence). The CDR3 is 13 amino acids. The CDR3: CASSQDSYNEQFF. CDR3 sequence (DNA): TGTGCCAGCAGCCAAGACAGCTACAATGAGCAGTTCTTC.

In its sample, this clonotype was seen many times. A read error may account for a junction end that differs from germline. The rearrangement links TRBV28 to TRBJ2-7, with D tentatively TRBD2 (5 bases). This CDR3 region has 12 residues. From germline, CDR1 is MDHEN and CDR2 SYDVKM. CDR3 DNA: TGTGCCAGCAGTAAATCTGACTACGGGCAGTACTTC. This encodes CASSKSDYGQYF. Supplemented by reference TRBV28 and TRBJ2-7, the full variable domain reads DVKVTQSSRYLVKRTGEKVFLECVQDMDHENMFWYRQDPGLGLRLIYFSYDVKMKEKGDIPEGYSVSREKKERFSLILESASTNQTSMYLCASSKSDYGQYFGPGTRLTVT.